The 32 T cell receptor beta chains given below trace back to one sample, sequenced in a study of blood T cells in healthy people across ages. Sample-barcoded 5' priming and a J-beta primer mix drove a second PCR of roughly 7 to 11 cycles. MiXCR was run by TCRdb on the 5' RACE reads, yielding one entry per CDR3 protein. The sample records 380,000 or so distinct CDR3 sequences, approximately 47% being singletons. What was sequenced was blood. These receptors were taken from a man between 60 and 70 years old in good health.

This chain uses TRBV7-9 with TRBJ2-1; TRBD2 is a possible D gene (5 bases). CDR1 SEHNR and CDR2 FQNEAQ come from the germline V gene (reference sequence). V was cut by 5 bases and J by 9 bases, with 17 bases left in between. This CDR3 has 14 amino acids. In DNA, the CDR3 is TGTGCCAGCAGCCTTACGGACTTGCCTCTTGAGCAGTTCTTC. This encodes CASSLTDLPLEQFF.

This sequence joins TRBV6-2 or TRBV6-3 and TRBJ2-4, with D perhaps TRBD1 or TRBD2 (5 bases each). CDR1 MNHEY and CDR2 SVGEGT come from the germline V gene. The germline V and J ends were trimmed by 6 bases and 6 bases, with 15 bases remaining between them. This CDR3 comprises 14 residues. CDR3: CASSHGTSGNIQYF. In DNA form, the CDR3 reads TGTGCCAGCAGCCACGGGACGTCCGGAAACATTCAGTACTTC.

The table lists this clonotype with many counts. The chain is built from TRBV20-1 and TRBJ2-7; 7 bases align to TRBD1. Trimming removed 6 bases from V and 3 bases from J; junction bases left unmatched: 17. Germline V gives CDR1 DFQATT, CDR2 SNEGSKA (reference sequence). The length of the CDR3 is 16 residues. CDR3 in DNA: TGCAGTGCCCACACTACCGGGACAGTCGGACACTACGAGCAGTACTTC. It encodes CSAHTTGTVGHYEQYF.

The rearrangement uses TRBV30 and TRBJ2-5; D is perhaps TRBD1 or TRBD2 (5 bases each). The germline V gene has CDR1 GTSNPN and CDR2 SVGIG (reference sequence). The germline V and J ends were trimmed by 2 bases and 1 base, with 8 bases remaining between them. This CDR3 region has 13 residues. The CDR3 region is CAWSNGGQETQYF. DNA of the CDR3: TGTGCCTGGAGTAATGGGGGCCAAGAGACCCAGTACTTC.

The CDR3 nucleotides read TGTGCCAGCAGCTTGCAGGGTATTTCCTACGAGCAGTACTTC. It encodes CASSLQGISYEQYF. The J gene is TRBJ2-7, the V gene TRBV7-9; a weak D match, TRBD1 (5 bases). The V gene's germline CDR1 is SEHNR and CDR2 FQNEAQ (reference sequence). Trimming removed 3 bases at V and 1 base at J, with 10 bases between. The CDR3 is 14 residues long.

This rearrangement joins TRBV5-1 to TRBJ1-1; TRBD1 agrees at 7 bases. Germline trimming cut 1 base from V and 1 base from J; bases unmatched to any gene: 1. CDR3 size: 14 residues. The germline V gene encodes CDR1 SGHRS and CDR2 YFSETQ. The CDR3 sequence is CASSLRDRNTEAFF. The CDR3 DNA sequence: TGCGCCAGCAGCTTGAGGGACAGGAACACTGAAGCTTTCTTT.

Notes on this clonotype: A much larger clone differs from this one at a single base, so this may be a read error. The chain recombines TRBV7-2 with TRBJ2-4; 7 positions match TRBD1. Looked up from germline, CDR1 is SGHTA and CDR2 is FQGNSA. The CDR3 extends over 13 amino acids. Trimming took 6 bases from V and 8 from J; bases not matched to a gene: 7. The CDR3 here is CASSADRADIQYF. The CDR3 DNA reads TGTGCCAGCAGTGCAGACAGGGCGGACATTCAGTACTTC.

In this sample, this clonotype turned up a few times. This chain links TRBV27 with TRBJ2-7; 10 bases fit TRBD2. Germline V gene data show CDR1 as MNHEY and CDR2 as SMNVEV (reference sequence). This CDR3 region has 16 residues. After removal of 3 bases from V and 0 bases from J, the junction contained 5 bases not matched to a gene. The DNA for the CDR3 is TGTGCCAGCAGTTTGGACGGACTAGCGGACTCCTACGAGCAGTACTTC. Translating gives CASSLDGLADSYEQYF.

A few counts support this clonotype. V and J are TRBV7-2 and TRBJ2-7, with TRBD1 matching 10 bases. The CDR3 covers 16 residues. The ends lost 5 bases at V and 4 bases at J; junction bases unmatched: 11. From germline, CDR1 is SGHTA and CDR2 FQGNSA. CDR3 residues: CASSKLAGQGTYEQYF. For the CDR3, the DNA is TGTGCCAGCAGCAAACTGGCGGGACAGGGGACGTACGAGCAGTACTTC.

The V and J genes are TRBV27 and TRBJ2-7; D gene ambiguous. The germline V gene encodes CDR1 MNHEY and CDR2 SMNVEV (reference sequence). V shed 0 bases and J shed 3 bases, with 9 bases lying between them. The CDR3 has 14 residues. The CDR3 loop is CASSLSPEYYEQYF. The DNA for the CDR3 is TGTGCCAGCAGTTTATCCCCGGAGTACTACGAGCAGTACTTC.

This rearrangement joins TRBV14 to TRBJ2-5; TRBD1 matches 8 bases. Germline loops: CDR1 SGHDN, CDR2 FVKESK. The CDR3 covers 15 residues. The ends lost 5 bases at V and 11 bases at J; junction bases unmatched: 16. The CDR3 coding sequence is TGTGCCAGCAGCTACCGCAGCCAGGGGGCCACTGCGCAGTACTTC. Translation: CASSYRSQGATAQYF. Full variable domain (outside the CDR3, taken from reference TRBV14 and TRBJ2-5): EAGVTQFPSHSVIEKGQTVTLRCDPISGHDNLYWYRRVMGKEIKFLLHFVKESKQDESGMPNNRFLAERTGGTYSTLKVQPAELEDSGVYFCASSYRSQGATAQYFGPGTRLLVL.

This CDR3 reads CASSLLRLKSTYF. Here the CDR3 DNA reads TGTGCCAGCAGCTTACTTAGACTTAAGTCTACGTACTTC. The V gene is TRBV11-2, the J gene TRBJ2-5; D gene unclear. V was shortened by 2 bases and J by 13 bases, with 17 bases between the two germline ends. Germline assignment: CDR1 SGHAT and CDR2 FQNNGV. CDR3 size: 13 residues.

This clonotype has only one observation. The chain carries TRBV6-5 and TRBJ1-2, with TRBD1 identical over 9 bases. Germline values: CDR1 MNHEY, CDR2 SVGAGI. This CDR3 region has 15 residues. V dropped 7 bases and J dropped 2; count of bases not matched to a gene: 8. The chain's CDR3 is CASTNTGGPNYGYTF. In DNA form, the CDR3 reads TGTGCCAGCACCAACACAGGGGGCCCCAACTATGGCTACACCTTC.

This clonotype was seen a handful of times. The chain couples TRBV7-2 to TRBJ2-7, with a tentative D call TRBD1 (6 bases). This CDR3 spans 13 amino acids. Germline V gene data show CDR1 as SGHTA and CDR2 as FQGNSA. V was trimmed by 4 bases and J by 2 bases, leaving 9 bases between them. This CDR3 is CASSSTGPYEQYF. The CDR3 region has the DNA TGTGCCAGCAGCTCCACAGGGCCCTACGAGCAGTACTTC.

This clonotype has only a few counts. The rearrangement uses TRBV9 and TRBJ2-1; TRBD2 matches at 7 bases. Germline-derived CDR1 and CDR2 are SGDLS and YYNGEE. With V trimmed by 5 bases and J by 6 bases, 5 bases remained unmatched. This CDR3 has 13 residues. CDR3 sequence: CASSEGRVNEQFF. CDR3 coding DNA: TGTGCCAGCAGTGAAGGGAGGGTCAATGAGCAGTTCTTC.

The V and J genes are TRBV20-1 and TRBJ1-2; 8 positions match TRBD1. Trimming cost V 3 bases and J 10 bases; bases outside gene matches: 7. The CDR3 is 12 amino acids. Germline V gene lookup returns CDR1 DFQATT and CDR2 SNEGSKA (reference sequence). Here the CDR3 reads CSASLQGDDYTF. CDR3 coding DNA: TGCAGTGCTAGCCTACAGGGGGATGACTACACCTTC.

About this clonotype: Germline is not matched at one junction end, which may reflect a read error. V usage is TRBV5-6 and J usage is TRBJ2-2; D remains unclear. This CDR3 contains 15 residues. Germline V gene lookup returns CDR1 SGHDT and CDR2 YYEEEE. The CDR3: CANSSKTRNTGELFF. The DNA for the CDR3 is TGTGCCAACAGCTCCAAGACCCGGAACACCGGGGAGCTGTTTTTT.

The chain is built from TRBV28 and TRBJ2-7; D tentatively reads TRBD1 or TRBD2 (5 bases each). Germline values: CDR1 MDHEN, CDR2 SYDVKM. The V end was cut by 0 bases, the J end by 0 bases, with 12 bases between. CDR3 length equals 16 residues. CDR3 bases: TGTGCCAGCAGTTTATGGGGTGGGACCGCCTCCTACGAGCAGTACTTC. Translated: CASSLWGGTASYEQYF.

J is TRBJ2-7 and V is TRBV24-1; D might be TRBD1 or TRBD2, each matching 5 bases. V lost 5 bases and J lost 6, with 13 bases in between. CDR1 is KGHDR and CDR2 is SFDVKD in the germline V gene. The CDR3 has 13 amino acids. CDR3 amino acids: CATSAGEGFEQYF. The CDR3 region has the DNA TGTGCCACCAGTGCAGGAGAGGGGTTCGAGCAGTACTTC.

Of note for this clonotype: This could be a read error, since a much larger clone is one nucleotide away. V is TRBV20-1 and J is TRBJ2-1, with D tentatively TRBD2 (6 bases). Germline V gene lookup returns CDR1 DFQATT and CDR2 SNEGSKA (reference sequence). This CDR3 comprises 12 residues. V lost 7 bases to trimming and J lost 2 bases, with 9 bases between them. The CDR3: CSVWTTYNEQFF. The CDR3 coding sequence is TGCAGTGTGTGGACTACCTACAATGAGCAGTTCTTC.

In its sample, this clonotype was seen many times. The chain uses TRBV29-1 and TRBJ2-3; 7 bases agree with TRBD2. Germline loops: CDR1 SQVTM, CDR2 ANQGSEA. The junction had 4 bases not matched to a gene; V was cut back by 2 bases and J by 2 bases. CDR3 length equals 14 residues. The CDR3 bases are TGCAGCGTTGAACGAGCGGGACTCACAGATACGCAGTATTTT. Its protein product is CSVERAGLTDTQYF.

CDR3 region: CAWMTLRGLDGEQYF. The CDR3 DNA sequence: TGTGCCTGGATGACGTTGCGTGGGTTGGACGGCGAGCAGTACTTC. The genes are TRBV30 and TRBJ2-7, with D hard to call. Looked up from germline, CDR1 is GTSNPN and CDR2 is SVGIG (reference sequence). This CDR3 region has 15 residues. V lost 4 bases and J lost 6, with 22 bases in between.

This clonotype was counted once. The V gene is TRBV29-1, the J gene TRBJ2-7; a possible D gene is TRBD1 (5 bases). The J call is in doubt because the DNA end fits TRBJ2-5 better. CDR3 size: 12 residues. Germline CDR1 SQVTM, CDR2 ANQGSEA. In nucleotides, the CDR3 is TGCAGCACAAGACAGCCACAAGAGACCCAGTACTTC. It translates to CSTRQPQETQYF.

Here the CDR3 DNA reads TGTGCCAGCAGCTTAGACATAAACGGTAACGAGCAGTACTTC. This sequence encodes CASSLDINGNEQYF. This sequence joins TRBV7-2 and TRBJ2-7; D ambiguous. V was trimmed by 1 base and J by 5 bases, leaving 12 bases between them. The germline V gene encodes CDR1 SGHTA and CDR2 FQGNSA. This CDR3 has 14 amino acids.

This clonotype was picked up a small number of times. CDR3 sequence reads: CASSPTSAQGEQFF. In nucleotides, the CDR3 is TGTGCCAGCAGCCCGACTAGCGCGCAGGGTGAGCAGTTCTTC. The chain carries TRBV12-3 or TRBV12-4 and TRBJ2-1, with 8 bases aligning to TRBD2. The V gene end was trimmed by 6 bases and the J gene end by 9 bases; junction bases not matched to a gene: 10. The CDR3 has 14 residues.

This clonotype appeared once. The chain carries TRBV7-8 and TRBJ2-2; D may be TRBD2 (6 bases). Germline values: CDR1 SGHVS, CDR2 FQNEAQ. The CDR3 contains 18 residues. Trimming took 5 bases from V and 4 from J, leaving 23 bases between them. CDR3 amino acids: CASSLKYLPGLPTGELFF. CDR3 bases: TGTGCCAGCAGCCTTAAATATCTGCCGGGACTCCCCACCGGGGAGCTGTTTTTT.

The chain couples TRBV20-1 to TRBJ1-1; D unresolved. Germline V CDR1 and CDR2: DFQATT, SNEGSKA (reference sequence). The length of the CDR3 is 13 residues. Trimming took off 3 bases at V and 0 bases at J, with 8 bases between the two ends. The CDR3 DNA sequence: TGCAGTGCTAGGCTCGCGGTGAACACTGAAGCTTTCTTT. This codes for CSARLAVNTEAFF.

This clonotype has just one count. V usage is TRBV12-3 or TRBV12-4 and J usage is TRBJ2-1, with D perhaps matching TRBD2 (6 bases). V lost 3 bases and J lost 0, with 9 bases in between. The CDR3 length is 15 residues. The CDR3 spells CASSFLANSYNEQFF. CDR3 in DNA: TGTGCCAGCAGTTTCCTAGCGAACTCCTACAATGAGCAGTTCTTC.

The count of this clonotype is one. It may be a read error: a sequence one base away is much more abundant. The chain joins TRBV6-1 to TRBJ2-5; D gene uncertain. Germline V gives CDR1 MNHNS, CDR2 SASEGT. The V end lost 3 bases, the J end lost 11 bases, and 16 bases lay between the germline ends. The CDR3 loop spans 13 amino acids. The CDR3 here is CASSEVPLVEQYF. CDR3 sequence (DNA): TGTGCCAGCAGTGAGGTTCCTTTGGTTGAGCAGTACTTC.

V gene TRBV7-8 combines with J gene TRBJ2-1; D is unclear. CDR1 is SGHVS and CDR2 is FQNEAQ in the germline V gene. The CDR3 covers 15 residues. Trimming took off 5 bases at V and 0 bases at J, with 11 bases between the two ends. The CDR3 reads CASSPYSSSYNEQFF. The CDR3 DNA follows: TGTGCCAGCAGCCCCTACTCCAGCTCCTACAATGAGCAGTTCTTC.

This chain's CDR3 is CASSLSASRETQYF. The CDR3 nucleotides read TGCGCCAGCAGCTTGTCGGCTAGCCGGGAGACCCAGTACTTC. The rearrangement joins TRBV5-1 to TRBJ2-5; D perhaps matches TRBD2 (5 bases). The CDR3 has 14 residues. V lost 1 base and J lost 5, with 12 bases in between. Germline V gene sequence: CDR1 SGHRS, CDR2 YFSETQ.

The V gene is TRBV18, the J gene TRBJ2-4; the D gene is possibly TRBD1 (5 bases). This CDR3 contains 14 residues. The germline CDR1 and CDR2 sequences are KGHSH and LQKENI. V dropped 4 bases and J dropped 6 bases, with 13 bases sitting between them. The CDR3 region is CASSRDSQGNIQYF. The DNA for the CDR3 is TGTGCCAGCTCACGGGATTCTCAGGGAAACATTCAGTACTTC.